This is a list of T cell receptor beta chains from one sample in a study of post-analysis software for immune sequencing data. TCRdb reprocessed the PCR reads with MiXCR, giving one entry per CDR3 protein. In the table there are about half a million distinct CDR3 sequences, 40% to 55% of which are singletons. Sequenced material: blood. These receptors were taken from a girl aged 10 to 17 with multiple sclerosis. Each CDR3 is given with its conserved first and last residue. The D gene is left open where the match is weak. Not every row has a clone size; where given, it reads once, few, many or a size class.

D gene	J gene	clone size	V gene	CDR3 protein	CDR3 DNA
TRBD1	TRBJ2-1	-	TRBV12-3/TRBV12-4	CASRITGGADEQFF	TGTGCCAGCAGGATTACAGGGGGCGCAGATGAGCAGTTCTTC
TRBD1	TRBJ1-1	-	TRBV6-5	CASSYKGQNGGAFF	TGTGCCAGCAGTTACAAGGGACAGAACGGGGGTGCTTTCTTT
-	TRBJ1-2	-	TRBV29-1	CSVDSFNYGYTF	TGCAGCGTTGACAGCTTTAACTATGGCTACACCTTC
-	TRBJ2-7	-	TRBV12-3/TRBV12-4	CASRGWIPYEQYF	TGTGCCAGCAGGGGGTGGATCCCCTACGAGCAGTACTTC
-	TRBJ2-7	-	TRBV6-6	CASSRPGYEQYF	TGTGCCAGCAGCCGCCCAGGGTACGAGCAGTACTTC
-	TRBJ2-1	-	TRBV24-1	CATSDLDYNEQFF	TGTGCCACCAGTGATTTGGACTACAATGAGCAGTTCTTC
-	TRBJ2-1	few	TRBV11-2	CASSPGVASGTSWFF	-
TRBD2	TRBJ2-3	few	TRBV7-2	CASSAASGSADTQYF	TGTGCCAGCAGCGCCGCTAGCGGGAGTGCAGATACGCAGTATTTT
TRBD2	TRBJ2-5	-	TRBV15	CATSRNSGRARETQYF	TGTGCCACCAGCAGAAACAGCGGGAGGGCCCGGGAGACCCAGTACTTC
-	TRBJ2-7	few	TRBV10-3	CAISDGSYEQYF	TGTGCCATCAGTGACGGCTCCTACGAGCAGTACTTC
-	TRBJ2-1	-	TRBV7-3	CASSPSAVGSYNEQFF	TGTGCCAGCAGCCCCTCCGCGGTTGGCTCCTACAATGAGCAGTTCTTC
-	TRBJ2-7	-	TRBV20-1	CSARPISDSYEQYF	TGCAGTGCTAGACCCATTTCGGACTCCTACGAGCAGTACTTC
TRBD2	TRBJ2-5	-	TRBV7-2	CASSLLGLAGVSWETQYF	TGTGCCAGCAGCTTGTTAGGGCTAGCGGGAGTTTCTTGGGAGACCCAGTACTTC
-	TRBJ1-2	many	TRBV29-1	CSTWGLTGSYGYTF	TGCAGCACTTGGGGGTTAACAGGGAGCTATGGCTACACCTTC
-	TRBJ2-7	few	TRBV28	CASSLLDGYEQYF	TGTGCCAGCAGTTTATTGGACGGCTACGAGCAGTACTTC
TRBD2	TRBJ2-2	-	TRBV7-9	CASSSPLRGREERFF	TGTGCCAGCAGCTCCCCTCTACGGGGGAGGGAGGAGCGGTTTTTT
TRBD2	TRBJ2-1	few	TRBV4-3	CASSQDPLAGMSSYNEQFF	TGCGCCAGCAGCCAAGACCCACTAGCGGGTATGAGCTCCTACAATGAGCAGTTCTTC
TRBD2	TRBJ2-1	-	TRBV28	CASSPPLAGDYNEQFF	TGTGCCAGCAGTCCGCCACTAGCGGGAGACTACAATGAGCAGTTCTTC
-	TRBJ1-2	few	TRBV28	CASSTVQAPSDLYTF	TGTGCCAGCAGCACAGTACAGGCCCCGAGCGACCTCTACACCTTC
-	TRBJ2-7	-	TRBV5-5	CASSLDGAISVYEQYF	TGTGCCAGCAGCTTGGACGGGGCCATTTCGGTCTACGAGCAGTACTTC
TRBD2	TRBJ2-5	-	TRBV5-1	CASSLGLAGVFGNEQYF	TGCGCCAGCAGCTTGGGACTAGCGGGAGTTTTCGGCAATGAGCAGTACTTC
TRBD1	TRBJ1-5	-	TRBV7-2	CASSLDRGSGQPQHF	TGTGCCAGCAGCTTAGACAGGGGGTCAGGTCAGCCCCAGCATTTT
-	TRBJ1-5	-	TRBV6-6	CASSYSIPSNQPQHF	TGTGCCAGCAGTTACTCGATCCCCAGCAATCAGCCCCAGCATTTT
-	TRBJ2-3	-	TRBV7-9	CASSLEQAVDTQYF	TGTGCCAGCAGCTTAGAACAGGCTGTAGATACGCAGTATTTT
-	TRBJ2-1	-	TRBV12-3/TRBV12-4	CASSPRANEQFF	TGTGCCAGCAGCCCCAGGGCGAATGAGCAGTTCTTC
-	TRBJ1-4	-	TRBV28	CASSGTPGWVKEKLFF	TGTGCCAGCAGCGGGACACCTGGATGGGTGAAAGAAAAACTGTTTTTT
-	TRBJ1-1	-	TRBV29-1	CSVGGGRSSLGNTEAFF	TGCAGCGTTGGAGGCGGCAGGTCGAGTTTAGGGAACACTGAAGCTTTCTTT
-	TRBJ2-3	few	TRBV28	CASSPLAVGTDTQYF	TGTGCCAGCAGTCCTCTGGCGGTGGGCACAGATACGCAGTATTTT
-	TRBJ1-2	-	TRBV20-1	CSASITDLYYGYTF	TGCAGTGCTAGTATTACAGACTTATACTATGGCTACACCTTC
-	TRBJ2-1	few	TRBV12-3/TRBV12-4	CASSSSWEGGNEQFF	-
-	TRBJ2-5	-	TRBV7-3	CASSLKLGETQYF	TGTGCCAGCAGCTTAAAGTTGGGAGAGACCCAGTACTTC
-	TRBJ1-3	-	TRBV5-4	CASSSPQENTIYF	TGTGCCAGCAGCTCACCCCAGGAAAACACCATATATTTT
-	TRBJ1-5	-	TRBV20-1	CSAEGGEVQPQHF	TGCAGTGCCGAGGGGGGGGAGGTGCAGCCCCAGCATTTT
-	TRBJ2-1	-	TRBV11-2	CASSLVGSGTVDDEQFF	TGTGCCAGCAGCTTAGTGGGGTCGGGGACCGTTGACGATGAGCAGTTCTTC
-	TRBJ1-1	-	TRBV20-1	CSARVGGRNTEAFF	TGCAGTGCTAGAGTCGGGGGAAGGAACACTGAAGCTTTCTTT
-	TRBJ2-1	-	TRBV29-1	CSSGRGERTCNEQFF	TGCAGCAGTGGGCGAGGGGAAAGGACCTGCAATGAGCAGTTCTTC
-	TRBJ2-1	-	TRBV3-1	CASSPSLGGVLRNEQFF	TGTGCCAGCAGCCCGTCCTTAGGAGGAGTACTACGCAATGAGCAGTTCTTC
-	TRBJ1-4	-	TRBV2	CASSADLNEKLFF	TGTGCCAGCAGTGCGGACCTGAATGAAAAACTGTTTTTT
TRBD2	TRBJ2-3	few	TRBV12-3/TRBV12-4	CASRGGLGYADTQYF	TGTGCCAGCAGGGGGGGACTAGGCTATGCAGATACGCAGTATTTT
-	TRBJ2-7	-	TRBV13	CASSPRGVTSEQYF	TGTGCCAGCAGCCCCAGGGGGGTTACGAGCGAGCAGTACTTC
TRBD2	TRBJ2-1	few	TRBV12-3/TRBV12-4	CASTRGGGVYEQFF	TGTGCCAGCACCCGGGGGGGTGGGGTTTATGAGCAGTTCTTC
-	TRBJ1-2	-	TRBV28	CASSLKWGFGYTF	TGTGCCAGCAGTTTAAAGTGGGGATTTGGCTACACCTTC
-	TRBJ2-7	-	TRBV15	CATSRDGATGHKQYF	TGTGCCACCAGCAGAGATGGGGCGACGGGGCACAAGCAGTACTTC
-	TRBJ1-5	few	TRBV7-9	CASSPGTYFEPSNQPQHF	TGTGCCAGCAGCCCTGGGACTTACTTTGAGCCTAGCAATCAGCCCCAGCATTTT
-	TRBJ2-1	-	TRBV18	CAGSSGTDNEQFF	TGTGCCGGCTCATCCGGGACTGACAATGAGCAGTTCTTC
-	TRBJ2-7	-	TRBV11-2	CASSLFIRGDRYYEQYF	TGTGCCAGCAGCCTATTCATTCGGGGGGACAGATACTACGAGCAGTACTTC
-	TRBJ2-7	-	TRBV28	CASSSPGAAYEQYF	TGTGCCAGCAGTTCTCCAGGGGCGGCCTACGAGCAGTACTTC
-	TRBJ2-5	-	TRBV29-1	CSVGGHLETQYF	TGCAGCGTTGGGGGACACCTTGAGACCCAGTACTTC
-	TRBJ2-1	-	TRBV9	CASSDWTVSHDEQFF	TGTGCCAGCAGCGATTGGACAGTTTCTCACGATGAGCAGTTCTTC
TRBD2	TRBJ2-1	-	TRBV6-5	CASSYALAGGPLNEQFF	TGTGCCAGCAGTTACGCCCTAGCGGGAGGGCCGTTGAATGAGCAGTTCTTC
-	TRBJ2-7	-	TRBV12-3/TRBV12-4	CASSLGSASYEQYF	TGTGCCAGCAGTTTAGGCAGTGCATCCTACGAGCAGTACTTC
TRBD2	TRBJ2-1	-	TRBV20-1	CSAHGTTSYNEQFF	TGCAGTGCTCACGGGACTACATCCTACAATGAGCAGTTCTTC
-	TRBJ2-1	-	TRBV7-3	CASSPQADRLTYNEQFF	TGTGCCAGCAGCCCACAAGCCGACAGGCTCACCTACAATGAGCAGTTCTTC
-	TRBJ2-1	few	TRBV12-3/TRBV12-4	CASRYGLAIGSYNEQFF	TGTGCCAGCAGGTATGGACTCGCTATAGGTTCCTACAATGAGCAGTTCTTC
-	TRBJ2-5	-	TRBV11-2	CASSGGSGLRETQYF	TGTGCCAGCAGCGGAGGATCCGGGCTCCGAGAGACCCAGTACTTC
-	TRBJ2-2	-	TRBV29-1	CSVEDQSGELFF	TGCAGCGTTGAAGATCAATCCGGGGAGCTGTTTTTT
TRBD1	TRBJ2-6	-	TRBV18	CASSPRGQRISGANVLTF	TGTGCCAGCTCACCAAGGGGACAGCGAATTTCTGGGGCCAACGTCCTGACTTTC
TRBD1	TRBJ1-2	-	TRBV29-1	CSVEETRDRGYGYTF	TGCAGCGTTGAAGAAACCCGGGACAGGGGCTATGGCTACACCTTC
-	TRBJ2-7	-	TRBV27	CASSFTGLTYEQYF	TGTGCCAGCAGTTTTACAGGCTTGACCTACGAGCAGTACTTC